This T cell receptor beta chain was captured in a study of cytomegalovirus exposure and HLA in healthy donors. As for the study in general: The roughly 120 million unique TCR beta sequences, from around 200 million T cells, were found by an earlier analysis.

As for this clone: Its antigen is undetermined.

PCR employed 60 Vbeta and 13 Jbeta primers. Clones were read by immunoSEQ multiplex PCR, and TCRdb kept only the in-frame ones, dropping some. The repertoire holds 170,000 or so clones, with more than 70% as singletons. Study-wide points: There were several of the most significant clusters that appeared linked to common viral pathogens in a later analysis. Analyzed later, association rates of TCRs varied across HLA loci, with DRB1 most and HLA-C fewest.

Germline CDR1 SGHNT, CDR2 YYREEE (reference sequence). The CDR3 covers 17 residues. V lost 3 bases and J lost 4; bases outside the gene matches: 6. This TCR was recovered from a male donor in good health and CMV-seropositive. The sequenced sample consisted of PBMCs. The chain is built from TRBV5-4 and TRBJ2-2; 13 positions agree with TRBD2. Here the CDR3 reads CASSSPTSGRATGELFF. Written as DNA, the CDR3 is TGTGCCAGCAGCTCACCTACTAGCGGGAGGGCCACCGGGGAGCTGTTTTTT.